The clone carrying this T cell receptor (beta chain) was recorded once. How the authors handled the data: Nucleated cell number was recorded as an estimate derived from reference gene primer amplification. TCRdb's copy holds only in-frame clones and misses some; the assay was immunoSEQ multiplex PCR. V and J calls plus clone size are reproduced from that table; the DNA served to infer D and trimming. Among approximately 180,000 clones listed, more than 75% were seen once. This sample was taken from a study of blood T cell repertoires in COVID-19. The wider study: COVID-19 samples from acute and convalescent phases originated in the United States, Italy and Spain. T cells, B-cell-depleted T cells, or PBMCs supplied cDNA or gDNA.

The CDR3 loop spans 13 amino acids. CDR1 is LNHDA, CDR2 SQIVND, per germline (reference sequence). The V and J ends lost 8 bases and 1 base, in that order; junction bases with no gene match: 3. Sample: peripheral blood. The chain has TRBV19 and TRBJ2-7, with TRBD1 matching over 9 bases. The TCR comes from a human donor in a cohort sampled during active COVID-19. The CDR3 coding sequence is TGTGCCAGTGCTGGACAGGGGTCCTACGAGCAGTACTTC. It encodes CASAGQGSYEQYF. The whole variable domain, filled in from reference TRBV19 and TRBJ2-7, reads DGGITQSPKYLFRKEGQNVTLSCEQNLNHDAMYWYRQDPGQGLRLIYYSQIVNDFQKGDIAEGYSVSREKKESFPLTVTSAQKNPTAFYLCASAGQGSYEQYFGPGTRLTVT.